The entry that follows covers one TCR beta chain sequence. The CDR3 sequence is 15 residues long. Germline lookup yields CDR1 SGHRS and CDR2 YFSETQ. The ends lost 2 bases at V and 1 base at J; junction bases unmatched: 5. Sequencing was performed with immunoSEQ multiplex PCR; in TCRdb, only in-frame clones are kept and a portion is missing. The profile shows over 35,000 clones, 91% of them singletons. This entry belongs to a study of T cell changes during pregnancy in multiple sclerosis. The sequence derives from a female donor in good health, enrolled as a control in a pregnancy study. The input for sequencing was CD4+ T cells from peripheral blood mononuclear cells, taken in the second trimester of pregnancy. The chain has TRBV5-1 and TRBJ1-1, with 7 bases lining up with TRBD1. CDR3 DNA sequence: TGCGCCAGCAGCTTAAGGGGGCGCAGGAACACTGAAGCTTTCTTT. Translation gives CASSLRGRRNTEAFF. The complete variable domain, with remaining parts taken from reference TRBV5-1 and TRBJ1-1, reads KAGVTQTPRYLIKTRGQQVTLSCSPISGHRSVSWYQQTPGQGLQFLFEYFSETQRNKGNFPGRFSGRQFSNSRSEMNVSTLELGDSALYLCASSLRGRRNTEAFFGQGTRLTVV.